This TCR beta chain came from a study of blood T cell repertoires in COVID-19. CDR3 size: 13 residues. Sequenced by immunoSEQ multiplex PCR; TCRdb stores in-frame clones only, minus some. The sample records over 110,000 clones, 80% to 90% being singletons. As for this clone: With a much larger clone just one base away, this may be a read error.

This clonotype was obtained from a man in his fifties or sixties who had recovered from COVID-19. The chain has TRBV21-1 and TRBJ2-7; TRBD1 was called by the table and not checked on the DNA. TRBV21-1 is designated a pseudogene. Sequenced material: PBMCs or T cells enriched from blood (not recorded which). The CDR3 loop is CASSNDSSYEQYF. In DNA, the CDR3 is TGTGCCAGCAGCAACGACAGCTCCTACGAGCAGTACTTC.